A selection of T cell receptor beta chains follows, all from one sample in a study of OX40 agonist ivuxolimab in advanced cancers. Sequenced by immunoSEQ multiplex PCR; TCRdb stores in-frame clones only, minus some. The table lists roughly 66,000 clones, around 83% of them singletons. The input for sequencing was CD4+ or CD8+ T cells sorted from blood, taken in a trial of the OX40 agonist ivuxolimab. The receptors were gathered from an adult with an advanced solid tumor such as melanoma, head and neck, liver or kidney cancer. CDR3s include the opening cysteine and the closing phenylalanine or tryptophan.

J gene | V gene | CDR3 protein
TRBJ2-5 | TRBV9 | CASSRRGAGGQETQYF
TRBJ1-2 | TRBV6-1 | CASSEGTGGLYGYTF
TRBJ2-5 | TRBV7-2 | CASSLDSGVETQYF
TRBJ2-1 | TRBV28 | CASGVDSDNEQFF
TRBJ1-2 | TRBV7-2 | CASSLGDREAVLYGYTF
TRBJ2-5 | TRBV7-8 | CASSLAVRIQETQYF
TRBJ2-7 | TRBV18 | CASSPQAGFTYEQYF
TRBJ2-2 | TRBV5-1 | CASSLSGHNTGELFF
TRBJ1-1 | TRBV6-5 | CASSYSVQGMNTEAFF
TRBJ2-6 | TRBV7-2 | CASSQQGTGANVLTF
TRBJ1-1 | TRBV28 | CASSLLGTGGMNTEAFF
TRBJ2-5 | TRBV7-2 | CASSPRYGGAQYF
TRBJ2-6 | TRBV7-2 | CATPGELGANVLTF
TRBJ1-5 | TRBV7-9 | CASSLRGNQPQHF
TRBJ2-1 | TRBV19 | CASSIDGTSGDEQFF
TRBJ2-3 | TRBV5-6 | CASSLGSGRQRGTQYF
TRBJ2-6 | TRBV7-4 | CASSGSQSRANVLTF
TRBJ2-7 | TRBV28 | CASSTTGVAVNYEQYF
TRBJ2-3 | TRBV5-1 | CASSLDLGETDTQYF
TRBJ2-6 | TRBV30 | CAWSADSGANVLTF
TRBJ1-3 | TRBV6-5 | CASSLTGEAGNTIYF
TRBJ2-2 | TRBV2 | CASSSGAGELFF
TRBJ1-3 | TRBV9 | CASSVVDSPGNTIYF
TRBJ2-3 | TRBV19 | CASHSQGAGRTQYF
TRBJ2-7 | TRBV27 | CASHSGTSGASSYEQYF
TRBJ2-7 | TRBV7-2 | CASSLVHEQYF
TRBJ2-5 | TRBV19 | CASSTGGETQYF
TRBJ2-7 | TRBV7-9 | CASSSPGKTSYEQYF
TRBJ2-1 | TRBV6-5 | CASRLAGGDEQFF
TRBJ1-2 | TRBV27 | CASSPPGRDNYGYTF
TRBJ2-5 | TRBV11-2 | CASTKGSQGQETQYF
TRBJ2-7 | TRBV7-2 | CASSLGGGTTSYEQYF
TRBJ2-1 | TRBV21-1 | CARPTGLAGGPIYEQFF
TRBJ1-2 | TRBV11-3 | CASSLGANYGYTF
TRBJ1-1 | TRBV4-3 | CASSQDLRVTEAFF
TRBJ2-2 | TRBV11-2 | CASSLGGLQNTGELFF
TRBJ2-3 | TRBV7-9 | CASSWTSDMRADTQYF
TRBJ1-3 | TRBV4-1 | CASSQDLREAGNTIYF
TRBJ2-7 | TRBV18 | CASSPTGTGGIYEQYF
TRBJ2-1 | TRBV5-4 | CASSFNRGRGMYNEQFF
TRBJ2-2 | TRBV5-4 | CASSRLGLAGGYSNTGELFF
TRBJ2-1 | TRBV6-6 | CASSYDHSPSYNEQFF
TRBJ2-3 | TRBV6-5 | CASRLAGARDTQYF
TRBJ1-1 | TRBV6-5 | CASSYNQNMNTEAFF
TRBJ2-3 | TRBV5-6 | CASSTPGLATDTQYF
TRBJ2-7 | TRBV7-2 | CASSHRVEGTYEQYF
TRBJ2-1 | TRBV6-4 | CASSDLTSGHNEQFF
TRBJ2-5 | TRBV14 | CASSQEWGSETQYF